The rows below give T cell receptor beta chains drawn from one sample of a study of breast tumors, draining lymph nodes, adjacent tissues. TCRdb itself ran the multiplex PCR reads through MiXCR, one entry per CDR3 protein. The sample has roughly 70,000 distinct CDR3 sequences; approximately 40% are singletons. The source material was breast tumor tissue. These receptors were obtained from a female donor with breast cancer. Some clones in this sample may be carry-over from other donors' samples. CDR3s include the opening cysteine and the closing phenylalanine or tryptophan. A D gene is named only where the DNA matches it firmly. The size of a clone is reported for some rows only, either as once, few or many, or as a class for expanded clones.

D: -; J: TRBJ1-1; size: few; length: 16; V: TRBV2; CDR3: CASSERDTAPYTEAFF; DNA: TGTGCCAGCAGTGAACGTGATACGGCGCCGTACACTGAAGCTTTCTTT
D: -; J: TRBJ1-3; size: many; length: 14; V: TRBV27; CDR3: CASSFVGSGNTIYF; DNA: TGTGCCAGCAGTTTTGTGGGCTCTGGAAACACCATATATTTT
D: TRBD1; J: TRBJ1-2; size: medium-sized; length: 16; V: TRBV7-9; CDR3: CASSLAHRGSFYGYTF; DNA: TGTGCCAGCAGCTTAGCGCACAGGGGGTCCTTCTATGGCTACACCTTC
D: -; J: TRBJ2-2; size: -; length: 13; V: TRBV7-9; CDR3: CASTLTGTGELFF; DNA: TGTGCCAGCACTCTAACGGGGACAGGGGAGCTGTTTTTT
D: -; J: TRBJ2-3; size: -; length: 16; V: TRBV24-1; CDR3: CATSDPSPSDEDTQYF; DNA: TGTGCCACCAGTGACCCCAGTCCTAGCGATGAAGATACGCAGTATTTT
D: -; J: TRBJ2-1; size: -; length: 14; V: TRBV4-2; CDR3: CASSQDLGTDTQFF; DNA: TGTGCCAGCAGCCAAGACCTCGGTACAGATACGCAGTTCTTC
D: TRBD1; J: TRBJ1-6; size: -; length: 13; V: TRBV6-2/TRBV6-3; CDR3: CASSDRDNSPLHF; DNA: TGTGCCAGTTCGGACAGGGATAATTCACCCCTCCACTTT
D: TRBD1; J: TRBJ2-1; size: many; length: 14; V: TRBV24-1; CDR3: CASSTGVRGSKQFF; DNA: TGTGCCTCCTCCACAGGGGTGAGGGGTTCAAAGCAGTTCTTC
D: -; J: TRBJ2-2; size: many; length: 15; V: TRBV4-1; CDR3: CASSQYYRNTGELFF; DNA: TGCGCCAGCAGCCAATACTACAGAAACACCGGGGAGCTGTTTTTT
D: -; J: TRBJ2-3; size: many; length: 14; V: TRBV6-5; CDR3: CASSWVSSTDTQYF; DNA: TGTGCCAGCAGTTGGGTATCAAGCACAGATACGCAGTATTTT
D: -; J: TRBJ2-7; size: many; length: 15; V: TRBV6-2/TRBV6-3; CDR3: CASSYGEQISYEQYF; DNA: TGTGCCAGCAGTTATGGGGAACAAATCTCCTACGAGCAGTACTTC
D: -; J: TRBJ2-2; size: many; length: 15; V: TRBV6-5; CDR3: CASRTGSVNTGELFF; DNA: TGTGCCAGCAGGACAGGATCAGTCAACACCGGGGAGCTGTTTTTT
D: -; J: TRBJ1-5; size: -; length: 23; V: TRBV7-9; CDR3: CASSLELTSEQYFGPGTSQPQHF; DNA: -
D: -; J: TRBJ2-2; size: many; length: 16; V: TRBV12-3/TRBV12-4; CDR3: CASSLLLTGDTGELFF; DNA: TGTGCCAGCAGTTTGTTATTGACAGGCGACACCGGGGAGCTGTTTTTT
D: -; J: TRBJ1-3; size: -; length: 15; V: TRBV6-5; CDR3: CASSPQGSLGNTIYF; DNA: TGTGCCAGCAGTCCACAGGGATCACTTGGAAACACCATATATTTT
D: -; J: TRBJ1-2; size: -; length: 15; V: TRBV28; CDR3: CASSLGLSELYGYTF; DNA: TGTGCCAGCAGTTTGGGACTTTCCGAGTTATATGGCTACACCTTC
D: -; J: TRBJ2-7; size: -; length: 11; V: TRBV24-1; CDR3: CATSDKYEQYF; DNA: TGTGCCACCAGTGATAAGTACGAGCAGTACTTC
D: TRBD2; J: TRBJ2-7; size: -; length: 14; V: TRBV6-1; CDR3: CASSVRDYFYEQYF; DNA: TGTGCCAGCAGTGTCCGGGACTACTTCTACGAGCAGTACTTC
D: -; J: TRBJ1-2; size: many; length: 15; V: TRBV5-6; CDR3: CASQVTGRANYGYTF; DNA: TGTGCCAGCCAGGTCACAGGCCGAGCTAACTATGGCTACACCTTC
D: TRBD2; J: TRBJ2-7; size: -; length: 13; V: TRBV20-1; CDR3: CSARGLTAYEQYF; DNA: TGCAGTGCTAGGGGACTAACCGCCTACGAGCAGTACTTC
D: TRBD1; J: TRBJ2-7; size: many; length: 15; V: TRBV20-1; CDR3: CSAPDPTGGSYEQYF; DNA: TGCAGTGCCCCAGACCCGACAGGGGGCTCCTACGAGCAGTACTTC
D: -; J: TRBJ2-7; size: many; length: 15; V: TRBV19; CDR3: CASSTVEGLSYEQYF; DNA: TGTGCCAGTAGTACCGTGGAGGGGCTCTCCTACGAGCAGTACTTC
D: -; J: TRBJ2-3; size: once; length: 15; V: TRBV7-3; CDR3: CANSEALRPVDTQYF; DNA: TGTGCCAACAGCGAAGCGTTGCGCCCGGTAGATACGCAGTATTTT
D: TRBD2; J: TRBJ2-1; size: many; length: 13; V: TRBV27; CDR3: CASSSGSVNEQFF; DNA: TGTGCCAGCTCTAGCGGGAGTGTGAATGAGCAGTTCTTC
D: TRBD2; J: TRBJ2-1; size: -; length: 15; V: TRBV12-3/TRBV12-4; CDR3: CASSTLAVVYNEQFF; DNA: TGTGCCAGCAGTACACTAGCGGTTGTATACAATGAGCAGTTCTTC
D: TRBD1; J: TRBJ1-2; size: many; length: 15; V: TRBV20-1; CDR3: CSARHRDRGLYGYTF; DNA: TGCAGTGCTCGCCACCGGGACAGGGGGCTCTATGGCTACACCTTC
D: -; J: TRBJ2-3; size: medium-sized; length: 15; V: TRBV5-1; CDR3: CATHRGRENTDTQYF; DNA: TGCGCCACCCACCGAGGCAGGGAGAACACAGATACGCAGTATTTT
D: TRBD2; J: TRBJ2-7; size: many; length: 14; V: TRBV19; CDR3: CASSLSGGSYEQYF; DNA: TGTGCCAGTAGTCTGAGCGGGGGTTCCTACGAGCAGTACTTC